What follows are 7 T cell receptor beta chains derived from one specimen sequenced in a study of human T cells and chemical hapten exposure. This sample's time point: patch test 2, 6 weeks after DPC sensitization. Noted treatment: therapeutic diphenylcyclopropenone sensitization with weekly scalp DPC. TCRdb analysed the RACE reads with MiXCR anew, one entry per CDR3 protein. The data hold 350,000 to 400,000 distinct CDR3 sequences, with under 6.5% observed a single time. The sample consisted of whole blood, taken in connection with sensitization to the hapten diphenylcyclopropenone (DPC). The receptors were sampled from a woman aged 18-29 years with alopecia areata. Some clones in this sample may be carry-over from other donors' samples.

The sample holds many counts of this clonotype. The chain carries TRBV6-2 or TRBV6-3 and TRBJ1-5; D uncertain. Germline assignment: CDR1 MNHEY and CDR2 SVGEGT. The CDR3 loop spans 15 amino acids. Trimming left V 2 bases short and J 1 base short, with 9 bases between. The CDR3 spells CASSYVPGSNQPQHF. The CDR3 bases are TGTGCCAGCAGTTACGTGCCCGGGAGCAATCAGCCCCAGCATTTT.

This clonotype was detected only a few times. V and J are TRBV5-1 and TRBJ1-2, with D uncertain. The CDR3 is made up of 14 amino acids. The V gene lost 6 bases and the J gene lost 6 bases, with 18 bases spanning the gap. The germline V gene has CDR1 SGHRS and CDR2 YFSETQ. CDR3 coding DNA: TGCGCCAGCAAGTACAATGGGTTCACTGATGGCTACACCTTC. It translates to CASKYNGFTDGYTF.

This clonotype has ten or more counts. The rearrangement links TRBV6-5 to TRBJ2-6; D gene unclear. The CDR3 spans 13 residues. Germline V lookup: CDR1 MNHEY, CDR2 SVGAGI. Trimming left V 11 bases short and J 2 bases short, with 10 bases between. The CDR3, as DNA: TGTGCCTGCGGATATCCTGGGGCCAACGTCCTGACTTTC. Protein product: CACGYPGANVLTF.

This clonotype was seen a few times. V and J are TRBV6-2 or TRBV6-3 and TRBJ1-1; the D is unclear. The CDR3 has 14 residues. In germline, CDR1 is MNHEY, CDR2 SVGEGT. Deletions cut 4 bases from V and 1 base from J, with 10 bases between. The CDR3 sequence: CASSSTHENTEAFF. For the CDR3, the DNA is TGTGCCAGCAGTTCTACCCACGAGAACACTGAAGCTTTCTTT.

This clonotype has a handful of counts. The chain couples TRBV28 to TRBJ1-5; D is possibly TRBD1 (6 bases). This CDR3 contains 12 residues. Trimming cost V 5 bases and J 6 bases, with 8 bases left between them. Germline V lookup: CDR1 MDHEN, CDR2 SYDVKM. The CDR3 DNA is TGTGCCAGCAGTACAGGGTTTCAGCCCCAGCATTTT. Amino acids: CASSTGFQPQHF.

In its sample, this clonotype was seen a few times. V usage is TRBV4-3 and J usage is TRBJ1-6, with TRBD1 matching over 9 bases. Germline lookup yields CDR1 LGHNA and CDR2 YSLEER. J lost 7 bases, V lost 3 bases, and 10 bases had no gene match. The length of the CDR3 is 17 residues. CDR3 loop: CASSQGTGTGRNSPLHF. CDR3 sequence (DNA): TGCGCCAGCAGCCAGGGCACCGGGACAGGGCGGAATTCACCCCTCCACTTT.

The chain employs TRBV4-3 and TRBJ2-3, with D possibly being TRBD1 or TRBD2 (5 bases each). With 0 bases removed from V and 6 bases from J, the gap between germline ends came to 13 bases. The CDR3 spans 15 residues. Per germline, CDR1 LGHNA and CDR2 YSLEER. Written as DNA, the CDR3 is TGCGCCAGCAGCCAAGATTTTTCTGAGGGGGATACGCAGTATTTT. As protein: CASSQDFSEGDTQYF.